This TCR beta chain was sequenced during a study of T-cell memory formation after mild COVID-19. Overall study context: TCR clusters were mostly confined to one donor each. The study, taken as a whole, reports: Later expanders leaned CD4+, whereas clones that contracted between day 15 and 85 were balanced CD4/CD8.

The length of the CDR3 is 15 residues. Germline CDR1 reads DFQATT; CDR2 reads SNEGSKA (reference sequence). J lost 7 bases, V lost 3 bases, and 10 bases had no gene match. This clonotype was seen many times. The antigen is undetermined. Barcoded TCR alpha and TCR beta cDNA libraries with UMIs came from 5'RACE using constant-segment primers. A single record per CDR3 protein comes from TCRdb applying MiXCR to the 5' RACE reads. Among some 130,000 distinct CDR3 sequences, roughly a quarter were seen once, and the ten largest hold roughly a quarter. The receptor was isolated from an adult woman who had mild COVID-19 (a few samples of this study predate the infection). Cell type and time point are not known. Sequenced material: PBMCs or a T cell subset sorted from them (not recorded which). This chain links TRBV20-1 with TRBJ2-7, with 12 bases aligning to TRBD2. CDR3 DNA: TGCAGTGCTAGGAGACTAGCGGGAGAAGTTGGGGAGCAGTACTTC. This sequence encodes CSARRLAGEVGEQYF.